These 25 T cell receptor beta chains were sequenced from one sample in a study of early T cells in non-severe SARS-CoV-2 infection. TCRdb recomputed calls from the 5' RACE reads with MiXCR, one row per CDR3 protein. The sample has some 89,000 distinct CDR3 sequences, roughly 9.6% seen once. Specimen: whole blood, collected at baseline. These receptors all come from an adult who was a healthcare worker with PCR-confirmed SARS-CoV-2 infection or an uninfected control (not recorded which).

The chain combines TRBV5-1 with TRBJ1-1; a weak D match, TRBD1 (6 bases). V gave up 6 bases and J gave up 0 bases, with 12 bases separating them. The CDR3 contains 14 residues. CDR1 is SGHRS and CDR2 is YFSETQ in the germline V gene. CDR3 residues: CASKGRGLNTEAFF. CDR3 bases: TGCGCCAGCAAGGGTCGGGGGCTGAACACTGAAGCTTTCTTT.

As concerns this clonotype: A much larger clone differs by one base, so this may be a read error. The chain uses TRBV10-3 and TRBJ1-2, with 9 nucleotides matching TRBD1. The germline V gene has CDR1 ENHRY and CDR2 SYGVKD. The CDR3 length is 15 residues. In DNA, the CDR3 is TGTGTCATCAGTGACCAGGACAGGGGTGGAGATGGCTACACCTTC. Translation: CVISDQDRGGDGYTF.

The table lists this clonotype with a few counts. The V and J genes are TRBV3-1 and TRBJ2-7; TRBD2 aligns across 7 bases. The CDR3 totals 15 residues. Germline CDR1 LGHDT, CDR2 YNNKEL (reference sequence). V was pared by 4 bases and J by 0 bases, with 6 bases of the junction left unmatched. CDR3 region: CASSLPGGSSYEQYF. CDR3 in DNA: TGTGCCAGCAGCCTACCCGGCGGGAGCTCCTACGAGCAGTACTTC.

This clonotype showed up just a few times. The chain is built from TRBV6-6 and TRBJ1-2; 9 bases line up with TRBD1. V trimming: 6 bases; J trimming: 7 bases; junction bases outside the gene matches: 6. This CDR3 has 13 amino acids. The V gene's germline CDR1 is MNHNY and CDR2 SVGAGI (reference sequence). In nucleotides, the CDR3 is TGTGCCAGCAGCTCACAGGGGGCGAGTGGCTACACCTTC. It translates to CASSSQGASGYTF.

Ten or more counts support this clonotype. The chain employs TRBV13 and TRBJ1-2, with 7 bases that match TRBD1. This CDR3 is built from 16 residues. Looked up from germline, CDR1 is PRHDT and CDR2 is FYEKMQ (reference sequence). V was pared by 1 base and J by 4 bases, with 9 bases of the junction left unmatched. The CDR3 spells CASSLDLGQTLYGYTF. DNA of the CDR3: TGTGCCAGCAGCTTAGATTTGGGACAGACCCTCTATGGCTACACCTTC.

This clonotype was seen a handful of times. The CDR3 sequence: CASSSLAGGRDEQFF. The CDR3, as DNA: TGCGCCAGCAGCTCACTAGCGGGAGGGCGAGACGAGCAGTTCTTC. The chain recombines TRBV4-1 with TRBJ2-1; TRBD2 agrees at 13 bases. The CDR3 is 15 residues long. Germline V gives CDR1 MGHRA, CDR2 YSYEKL. V shed 5 bases, J shed 10 bases, and the junction held 8 bases outside the gene matches.

The chain employs TRBV2 and TRBJ1-1; TRBD1 aligns across 9 bases. This CDR3 is built from 12 residues. CDR1 and CDR2 from the germline V gene are SNHLY and FYNNEI. V shed 5 bases, J shed 10 bases, and the junction held 5 bases outside the gene matches. CDR3 nucleotide sequence: TGTGCCAGCAGTCTAGACAGGGGGACAGCTTTCTTT. Translated: CASSLDRGTAFF.

This clonotype was picked up a small number of times. The rearrangement joins TRBV21-1 to TRBJ2-1; TRBD2, as called in the table, went unchecked against the DNA. TRBV21-1 is recorded as a pseudogene. CDR3 length: 14 residues. CDR3 bases: TGTGCCAGCAGGCGGGGGGGTCCTTACAATGAGCAGTTCTTC. Its translation is CASRRGGPYNEQFF.

This clonotype was seen a handful of times. Written as DNA, the CDR3 is TGTGCCAGCAGTACCCTGGGCTACGAGCAGTACTTC. It codes for CASSTLGYEQYF. The chain joins TRBV2 to TRBJ2-7, with D unresolved. CDR1 SNHLY and CDR2 FYNNEI come from the germline V gene. V dropped 5 bases and J dropped 3 bases, with 8 bases sitting between them. This CDR3 has 12 amino acids.

The rearrangement links TRBV20-1 to TRBJ1-1; TRBD1 agrees at 10 bases. This CDR3 has 15 amino acids. V shed 6 bases and J 0 bases; nucleotides not matched to a gene: 7. Germline assignment: CDR1 DFQATT and CDR2 SNEGSKA (reference sequence). In DNA, the CDR3 is TGCAGTGCCCCTGCGGGACAGGGGATGAACACTGAAGCTTTCTTT. Its translation: CSAPAGQGMNTEAFF.

This clonotype came up a few times. The chain joins TRBV18 to TRBJ2-3; D gene unclear. Germline V gene data show CDR1 as KGHSH and CDR2 as LQKENI. V gave up 0 bases and J gave up 4 bases, with 5 bases separating them. CDR3 size: 13 residues. The CDR3 sequence: CASSPPIPDTQYF. The CDR3 nucleotides are TGTGCCAGCTCACCACCCATCCCAGATACGCAGTATTTT.

The chain uses TRBV29-1 and TRBJ2-1; no reliable D call. Germline V gene lookup returns CDR1 SQVTM and CDR2 ANQGSEA. The CDR3 totals 10 residues. V was clipped by 4 bases and J by 9 bases, with 7 bases between them. CDR3 DNA: TGCAGCGTTGCTAGAGGTGAGCAGTTCTTC. It is translated as CSVARGEQFF.

The CDR3 coding sequence is TGTGCCAGCAGCCAAGATCGTGACAGGGGTAACATTCAGTACTTC. Encoded protein: CASSQDRDRGNIQYF. The chain employs TRBV3-1 and TRBJ2-4, with 8 bases aligning to TRBD1. J lost 7 bases, V lost 0 bases, and 5 bases had no gene match. The CDR3 sequence is 15 residues long. From germline, CDR1 is LGHDT and CDR2 YNNKEL (reference sequence).

This clonotype was picked up a small number of times. CDR3 in amino acids: CASSTRRGKVNEQFF. CDR3 sequence (DNA): TGTGCCAGCAGCACTCGGAGGGGCAAGGTCAATGAGCAGTTCTTC. The gene calls are TRBV7-9 and TRBJ2-1; TRBD2 might be the D (6 bases). Trimming stripped 5 bases from V and 6 bases from J, with 17 bases between. Germline lookup yields CDR1 SEHNR and CDR2 FQNEAQ (reference sequence). The CDR3 has 15 residues.

This chain links TRBV3-1 with TRBJ2-3, with TRBD2 identical over 7 bases. Germline values: CDR1 LGHDT, CDR2 YNNKEL (reference sequence). This CDR3 spans 11 amino acids. CDR3 in amino acids: CASGGEDTQYF. For the CDR3, the DNA is TGTGCGTCGGGAGGCGAAGATACGCAGTATTTT.

V gene TRBV20-1 combines with J gene TRBJ2-3; 8 bases are shared with TRBD2. This CDR3 contains 14 residues. From germline, CDR1 is DFQATT and CDR2 SNEGSKA (reference sequence). Trimming took 5 bases from V and 7 from J; bases not matched to a gene: 11. In DNA form, the CDR3 reads TGCAGTGCTCCACCTAGCGGGCTGGCAAATACGCAGTATTTT. This codes for CSAPPSGLANTQYF.

This clonotype was counted ten times or more. The chain is built from TRBV3-1 and TRBJ2-5, with D perhaps TRBD1 (5 bases). The CDR3 is 14 residues long. Germline V lookup: CDR1 LGHDT, CDR2 YNNKEL (reference sequence). The V end was cut by 5 bases, the J end by 4 bases, with 14 bases between. The CDR3 DNA follows: TGTGCCAGCAGCAATTTACAGGCTGGAGAGACCCAGTACTTC. Encoded protein: CASSNLQAGETQYF.

This clonotype was picked up a small number of times. This chain uses TRBV20-1 with TRBJ1-2; no clear D gene. The CDR3 consists of 15 residues. The V and J ends lost 3 bases and 4 bases respectively, with 18 bases between them. Germline V gene lookup returns CDR1 DFQATT and CDR2 SNEGSKA (reference sequence). The CDR3 region is CSASGDSYSGYGYTF. In DNA form, the CDR3 reads TGCAGTGCTAGCGGGGATTCGTACTCGGGCTATGGCTACACCTTC.

In its sample, this clonotype was seen many times. The chain recombines TRBV30 with TRBJ2-3; D perhaps matches TRBD2 (6 bases). Deletions cut 5 bases from V and 1 base from J, with 19 bases between. This CDR3 region has 16 residues. Germline assignment: CDR1 GTSNPN and CDR2 SVGIG (reference sequence). CDR3 in DNA: TGTGCCTGGGGACCGGGACTCGGATTGGGCACAGATACGCAGTATTTT. It yields the protein CAWGPGLGLGTDTQYF.

This clonotype has only a few counts. The J gene is TRBJ2-7, the V gene TRBV20-1; D is possibly TRBD2 (5 bases). Germline CDR1 and CDR2: DFQATT and SNEGSKA (reference sequence). The CDR3 is made up of 12 amino acids. The ends were cut back, 1 base at V and 5 bases at J, with 9 bases in the middle. The DNA of the CDR3 is TGCAGTGCTAGAGGGCTAGCCAACGAGCAGTACTTC. Translated, it gives CSARGLANEQYF.

This clonotype was counted between two and nine times. This chain uses TRBV20-1 with TRBJ2-1, with a weak D call TRBD2 (6 bases). Deletions cut 1 base from V and 0 bases from J, with 13 bases between. CDR1 and CDR2 (germline): DFQATT, SNEGSKA (reference sequence). This CDR3 region has 16 residues. The CDR3 reads CSARVSSANSYNEQFF. The CDR3 region has the DNA TGCAGTGCTAGAGTCTCTAGCGCCAACTCCTACAATGAGCAGTTCTTC.

This clonotype appeared a few times. V and J are TRBV14 and TRBJ2-1; TRBD2 aligns across 10 bases. This CDR3 region has 15 residues. V shed 8 bases and J 6 bases; nucleotides not matched to a gene: 10. CDR1 and CDR2 (germline): SGHDN, FVKESK. For the CDR3, the DNA is TGTGCCAGCCAAGATTGGTCTAGCGGGGGCAATGAGCAGTTCTTC. Its protein product is CASQDWSSGGNEQFF.

This clonotype was counted between two and nine times. The V gene is TRBV7-8, the J gene TRBJ1-5; 9 bases map to TRBD1. The CDR3 loop spans 22 amino acids. V gave up 1 base and J gave up 0 bases; unmatched junction bases: 19. Germline-derived CDR1 and CDR2 are SGHVS and FQNEAQ. DNA for the CDR3: TGTGCCAGCAGCTTAGATTTTGGGACAGGGAAAAGGATCCCCTCTAGCAATCAGCCCCAGCATTTT. It translates to CASSLDFGTGKRIPSSNQPQHF.

Only a few counts were recorded for this clonotype. This sequence joins TRBV10-3 and TRBJ1-2, with D possibly matching TRBD1 (5 bases). Trimming left V 8 bases short and J 8 bases short, with 18 bases between. The CDR3 consists of 13 residues. Germline CDR1 ENHRY, CDR2 SYGVKD. CDR3 sequence (DNA): TGTGCCATCGCGGAACAGGTTAGGGAAGGCTACACCTTC. This encodes CAIAEQVREGYTF.

This clonotype showed up many times. The chain combines TRBV6-1 with TRBJ2-4, with D possibly matching TRBD1 (5 bases). V was clipped by 2 bases and J by 0 bases, with 14 bases between them. The CDR3 runs 17 residues. Germline CDR1 MNHNS, CDR2 SASEGT. The CDR3 DNA follows: TGTGCCAGCAGTGAAAGGGGTTTTAGGGTAGCCAAAAACATTCAGTACTTC. The encoded protein is CASSERGFRVAKNIQYF.